This T cell receptor (beta chain) originates from a study of cytomegalovirus exposure and HLA in healthy donors (dated 2017 in TCRdb). For the study in its entirety: In an earlier analysis of roughly 590 of the donors, 250 to 350 Gb of sequence data and some 100 million unique TCR beta sequences from about 190 million T cells were reported. Typing coverage varied by locus: roughly 629-630 donors for A, B, C, DRB1 and DQB1; approximately 500 for DQA1; nearly 610 for DPA1; 450 to 480 for DPB1. Because of strong linkage in the cohort, roughly five DR-DQ haplotypes were treated as single units for association and clustering. A later analysis re-analyzed previously published TCR beta repertoires from several hundred donors and added high-resolution HLA genotyping to study TCR occurrence patterns. An early release covering roughly 600 HLA-typed donors comprised about 300 gigabases of sequencing data and roughly 85 million unique TCR sequences. In the later analysis, no new phenotypic data were used to find candidate immune exposures; instead, reliance was placed on TCR beta sequences and their occurrence across donors. Besides the first cohort of 500 to 700 subjects, a separate validation cohort made up of 95 to 150 different subjects was used. All discovery cohort repertoires had been generated on a single sequencing platform. Donor age, sex, ethnicity and CMV serostatus were collected together with the repertoire data. Across 300 to 500 genotyped donors of the cohort, an average of about 200,000 unique TCR beta nucleotide sequences per donor were sequenced, and roughly 20% of those sequences were non-productive. To predict cytomegalovirus infection status, the study brought together high-throughput TCR immunosequencing, statistical association of individual TCRs with disease status, and machine learning. The T cell repertoires of some 700 subjects were profiled by immunosequencing and related to cytomegalovirus serostatus. The study was designed to test whether signatures of past pathogen exposure could be identified by cataloging public T cell receptors. Genome-wide SNP genotypes for about 60% of the roughly 700 donors were used in a later genetic analysis, which treated that subset as a discovery cohort. Among the roughly 390 genotyped donors, approximately 82% belonged to the genetic ancestry cluster associated with self-reported Caucasian donors. In an earlier analysis of 587 of the donors, high-throughput TCR beta sequencing was used to judge whether each TCR beta V gene segment behaved as functional or pseudogenic. HLA typing included class I and class II loci at four-digit resolution.

The cohort was made up of approximately 670 healthy bone marrow donors. Cohort members were all nominally healthy when sampled, although unrecorded immune exposures were likely present. The donor tested CMV seropositive and was one of the 289 seropositive cohort members. Every donor gave a peripheral blood sample, and the peripheral blood mononuclear cells from that sample were used for TCR beta sequencing. The Qiagen DNeasy Blood Extraction Kit was used to extract genomic DNA from the blood cell samples. Concerning this clone itself: Its cognate antigen has yet to be identified.

The protocol used for the library was the immunoSEQ multiplex PCR assay. A mixture of 60 forward primers for TCR Vbeta segments and 13 reverse primers for TCR Jbeta segments was used in the multiplex PCR. Amplification of the CDR3 region of rearranged TCR beta genes was performed with a multiplex PCR assay on genomic DNA. Amplified TCR beta libraries were sequenced as 87-base-pair reads on the Illumina HiSeq System. Turning to the authors' computational methods: In a later analysis, tens of millions of unique TCR beta chains were counted across the 666 repertoires, and about 9.9 million of these chains were shared by at least two donors. Raw reads were error-corrected and collapsed into unique sequences with a nearest-neighbor algorithm that merged closely related sequences to remove PCR and sequencing errors. To assign V, D and J gene segments, CDR3 sequences were aligned to IMGT reference sequences. For a sequence to be retained, a match of at least six nucleotides to both a V gene segment and a J gene segment was required. Rearrangements were called productive when the CDR3 lacked stop codons and stayed in frame with V and J; all others were non-productive. Following IMGT convention, CDR3 was defined as the stretch from the second conserved V-encoded cysteine up to the conserved J-encoded phenylalanine. The earlier analysis of about 530 of the donors excluded any sequence lacking an unambiguous match to a single V gene segment. In an earlier analysis of 587 of the donors, a V segment was called functional when productive rearrangements were above 56.7%, and segregating when the standard deviation between donors exceeded 5%. To diagnose cytomegalovirus status from the catalog of TCR beta chain sequences, a statistical classification framework was built. A later analysis assigned V and J genes by comparing TCR nucleotide sequences with IMGT/GENE-DB human TR gene sequences. Using the TCRdist pipeline, a later analysis assigned CDR3 sequences along with most-parsimonious VDJ recombination scenarios. A later analysis defined each TCR beta chain by its CDR3 amino acid sequence plus V-gene family, and excluded reads lacking a unique V-gene family. In a later analysis, some 600 highly shared, low-generation-probability nucleotide sequences were removed to address suspected cross-contamination and a sequencing artifact. For each public chain, a later analysis derived a clonal expansion index from normalized ranks of inferred template counts within each repertoire. In a later analysis, generation probabilities were computed using a VDJ recombination model fitted to out-of-frame rearrangements, and the results were checked against IGoR. In a later analysis, TCR-TCR, TCR-HLA and TCR-CMV co-occurrence was scored with hypergeometric tests, and a repertoire-size bias correction was applied to TCR pairs. To estimate false discovery rates, a later analysis permuted the HLA or CMV assignments 20 times. In a later analysis, co-occurring TCRs were grouped using DBSCAN, with TCRdist sequence similarity added in when clustering inside HLA-allele-positive subsets. Co-occurrence clustering excluded repertoires with fewer than 30,000 or more than 120,000 public chains, plus five with anomalous nucleotide sharing. TCRdb stores this immuneACCESS table with in-frame sequences only. Part of the clones is absent; in the studies checked, under half of the shortfall reflects unresolved V genes, and no reason is known for the rest. D and trimming come from the DNA, and the V and J calls and clone size come from that table. The table held for this sample gives about 170,000 clones. Jointly, the top ten make up about 0.81% of the sample.

CDR1 SGHRS and CDR2 YFSETQ were looked up in the germline V gene. The CDR3, from cysteine to phenylalanine, totals 19 residues. The sequence is cut down to CDR3 DNA, 57 bases in frame from base 1. The germline V and J ends show losses of 2 bases and 4 bases respectively, and no gene match explains 19 bases of the junction. What the research found in general, with its limitations: A later analysis found that TCR association rates varied across HLA loci, with DRB1 alleles showing the most associated TCRs and HLA-C alleles the fewest. Compared with equally common non-associated chains, HLA-associated TCR beta chains in a later analysis were more clonally expanded and had lower generation probabilities. Because some donors lacked HLA typing at each locus, the association tests relied only on the typed subset. Some IMGT-functional V segments, including TRBV6-2 and TRBV6-3, could not be distinguished by the 87-base-pair reads and were therefore excluded. A further reported finding was that TCR beta sequences accurately predicted the HLA-A and HLA-B alleles for most subjects in the first cohort. The sequencing pipeline was judged likely to have produced a cluster of highly shared sequence variants as a technical artifact. In a later analysis, most CMV-associated TCR beta chains were found to appear HLA-restricted, with HLA associations seemingly driven largely by CMV exposure. According to a later genetic analysis, donors in an Asian-associated ancestry cluster had fewer N-insertions in productive TCRs than the approximately 610-donor mean. Specific HLA alleles were associated with more than 15,000 TCR beta sequences at a false discovery rate of 0.05 in a later analysis. Linkage disequilibrium might explain the correlated functional status among segregating V segments, but an unknown experimental factor could not be excluded. A later analysis reported that several top co-occurrence clusters appeared linked to parvovirus B19, influenza, CMV and Epstein-Barr virus. In the study, approximately 150 TCR beta chains were listed as associated with cytomegalovirus. Because counts were too low, roughly 18 rarely observed V segments, including chromosome 9 orphons, were left out of the earlier analysis of 500 to 750 of the donors. While some public TCRs were present in many individuals, most TCR sequences turned up only very rarely across donors. Sequencing depth was assumed to be roughly uniform across donors in the presence/absence analyses, though that assumption may not hold. When HLA alleles, especially DR and DQ, strongly co-occurred, TCR associations were difficult to assign to individual alleles. Broadly in line with IMGT annotations, most TCR beta V segments showed up in productive rearrangements about 90% or about 30% of the time in an earlier analysis of a few hundred of the donors. Three of the identified cytomegalovirus-associated TCR beta chains were confirmed in vitro to be specific for cytomegalovirus antigens. A later genetic analysis associated a missense DCLRE1C variant with V-gene and J-gene trimming of TCR beta chains, and an independent cohort replicated the association. In both the original and validation cohorts, the classifier was reported to diagnose cytomegalovirus status with high specificity and sensitivity. Immune exposure information for the cohort was limited to CMV serostatus. In this cohort, only TCR beta chains were sequenced, and detectable features were limited by the absence of alpha or paired-chain data. According to the authors, the approach could potentially be generalized to other disease states and immunological phenotypes.

Sequenced material: PBMCs. The rearrangement combines TRBV5-1 with TRBJ2-3, and 7 junctional nucleotides match TRBD1. This clonotype originated in a woman aged 18-29 years in good health and CMV-seropositive. The bases read TGCGCCAGCAGCTTCCCCCGGGACAGTCCTAAGAGCACCCCAGATACGCAGTATTTT. Protein translation: CASSFPRDSPKSTPDTQYF.